The sequence of this T cell receptor (beta chain) was determined in a study of beta chain features in type 1 diabetes. Points from the study as a whole: Using cDNA template may skew counts toward highly expressing activated cells. Type 1 diabetes patients had fewer VDJ junction insertions and more deletions.

Investigators reverse transcribed all isolated RNA, so they sequenced expressed TCRB transcripts. Method: immunoSEQ multiplex PCR; TCRdb's copy keeps in-frame clones and lacks some. The profile shows 680,000 or so clones, roughly a sixth of them singletons. Via the markers CD45RO/CCR7/CD25/CD127/CD95/CD27, stem cell-like memory, regulatory, central memory and naive CD4+ cells were sorted. CDR3 size: 14 residues. Trimming pared 4 bases from V and 6 bases from J, leaving 14 bases between. Germline-derived CDR1 and CDR2 are SGHDT and YYEEEE. Points on this clone: The antigen is not known.

This clonotype was obtained from a man aged 18 to 30 in good health. The sequenced sample was naive CD4+ T cells from blood. V gene TRBV5-6 combines with J gene TRBJ1-5; D is ambiguous. The CDR3 loop reads CASSPRGTFQPQHF. In DNA, the CDR3 is TGTGCCAGCAGCCCCCGCGGCACCTTTCAGCCCCAGCATTTT.